This TCR beta chain was documented in a study of cytomegalovirus exposure and HLA in healthy donors. Looking at the study overall: Ancestry clustering placed 81% of several hundred genotyped donors in the Caucasian-associated cluster.

Study-wide points: Later analysis identified a missense DCLRE1C variant that was linked to TCR beta V- and J-gene trimming. Analysis performed later found more than 15,000 TCR beta sequences associated with HLA alleles at 0.05 false discovery rate.

The PCR had 60 Vbeta and 13 Jbeta primers. Libraries were prepared by immunoSEQ multiplex PCR; TCRdb keeps only in-frame clonotypes and omits some of them. The sample has 150,000 to 250,000 clones, 82% seen once. Concerning this clone: Its target is not known.

The sequenced sample was PBMCs. The clonotype comes from a woman in her 50s in good health and CMV-seropositive.

This CDR3 is CASSLNRGPYEQYF. The CDR3 region has the DNA TGTGCCAGCAGCTTAAACAGGGGTCCCTACGAGCAGTACTTC. This chain connects TRBV11-2 to TRBJ2-7; 7 bases line up with TRBD1. Germline V CDR1 and CDR2: SGHAT, FQNNGV. The CDR3 contains 14 residues. The V gene end was trimmed by 2 bases and the J gene end by 2 bases; junction bases not matched to a gene: 3.